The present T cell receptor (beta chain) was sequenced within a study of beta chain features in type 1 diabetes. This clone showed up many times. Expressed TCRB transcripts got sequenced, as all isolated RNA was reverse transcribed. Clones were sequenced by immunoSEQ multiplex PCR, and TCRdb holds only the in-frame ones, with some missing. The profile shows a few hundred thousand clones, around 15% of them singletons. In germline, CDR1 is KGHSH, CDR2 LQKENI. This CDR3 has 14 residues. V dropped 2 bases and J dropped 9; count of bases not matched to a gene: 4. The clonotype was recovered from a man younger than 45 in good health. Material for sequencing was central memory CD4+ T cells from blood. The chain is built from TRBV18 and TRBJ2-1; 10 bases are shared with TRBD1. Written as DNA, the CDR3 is TGTGCCAGCTCACCATCGGGACAGGGGAGTGAGCAGTTCTTC. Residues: CASSPSGQGSEQFF. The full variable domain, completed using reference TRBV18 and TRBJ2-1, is NAGVMQNPRHLVRRRGQEARLRCSPMKGHSHVYWYRQLPEEGLKFMVYLQKENIIDESGMPKERFSAEFPKEGPSILRIQQVVRGDSAAYFCASSPSGQGSEQFFGPGTRLTVL.